This TCR beta chain emerged from a study of early T cells in non-severe SARS-CoV-2 infection. Study-level background: RNA in bulk from unsorted whole blood was sequenced, and chains were unpaired.

Molecules of cDNA were individually given unique molecular identifiers that were attached to them. TCRdb recomputed calls from the 5' RACE reads with MiXCR, one row per CDR3 protein. The sample consists of 32,000 or so distinct CDR3 sequences, less than 7.5% of them appearing once. Trimming took off 2 bases at V and 2 bases at J, with 9 bases between the two ends. The CDR3 extends over 14 amino acids. Points on this clonotype: What it binds is not known.

General study findings and limits: Anti-spike CD8 responses were favored by VDJdb matching, which missed private and CD4 specificities.

Material for sequencing was whole blood. The gene calls are TRBV12-3 or TRBV12-4 and TRBJ1-1, with D unresolved. This sequence was found in an adult who was a healthcare worker with PCR-confirmed SARS-CoV-2 infection or an uninfected control (not recorded which). The CDR3 sequence: CASSLYGANTEAFF. The CDR3 DNA reads TGTGCCAGCAGTTTATACGGCGCAAACACTGAAGCTTTCTTT.